Listed below are T cell receptor beta chains from one sample, sequenced in a study of T cell changes during pregnancy in multiple sclerosis. The method was immunoSEQ multiplex PCR; TCRdb's version includes in-frame clones alone and lacks a portion of them. This sample yields around 63,000 clones, of which approximately 92% are seen a single time; just over 3% belongs to the top ten. This specimen was CD8+ T cells from peripheral blood mononuclear cells, taken in the third trimester of pregnancy. The receptor source for this set is a female donor in good health, enrolled as a control in a pregnancy study. Both conserved end residues are part of each CDR3. Fields, in order: D gene, V gene, clone size, J gene, CDR3 protein, CDR3 DNA. A D gene is named only where the DNA matches it firmly. Rows give clone size only sometimes, using once, few, many, or a class for an expanded clone.

d_gene: -; v_gene: TRBV2; abundance: once; j_gene: TRBJ2-6; CDR3aa: CASKLGPSSGANVLTF; CDR3nt: TGTGCCAGCAAGTTGGGGCCTTCCTCTGGGGCCAACGTCCTGACTTTC
d_gene: -; v_gene: TRBV25-1; abundance: -; j_gene: TRBJ1-1; CDR3aa: CASSPPGVYEAFF; CDR3nt: TGTGCCAGCAGTCCGCCGGGAGTATATGAAGCTTTCTTT
d_gene: TRBD1; v_gene: TRBV11-3; abundance: -; j_gene: TRBJ2-7; CDR3aa: CASSLDVTGAASYEQYF; CDR3nt: TGTGCCAGCAGCTTAGATGTTACAGGGGCCGCGTCCTACGAGCAGTACTTC
d_gene: -; v_gene: TRBV27; abundance: -; j_gene: TRBJ2-7; CDR3aa: CASSLTSSYEQYF; CDR3nt: TGTGCCAGCAGTTTAACTAGCTCCTACGAGCAGTACTTC
d_gene: TRBD1; v_gene: TRBV16; abundance: many; j_gene: TRBJ2-6; CDR3aa: CASSGGQGVNVLTF; CDR3nt: TGTGCCAGCAGCGGGGGACAGGGGGTCAACGTCCTGACTTTC
d_gene: -; v_gene: TRBV7-9; abundance: -; j_gene: TRBJ1-3; CDR3aa: CASSLFGGSSGNTIYF; CDR3nt: TGTGCCAGCAGCTTATTTGGCGGGAGCTCTGGAAACACCATATATTTT
d_gene: -; v_gene: TRBV5-4; abundance: -; j_gene: TRBJ1-2; CDR3aa: CASSPDGGEEGYGYTF; CDR3nt: TGTGCCAGCAGTCCAGACGGAGGGGAAGAGGGCTATGGCTACACCTTC
d_gene: TRBD2; v_gene: TRBV7-8; abundance: -; j_gene: TRBJ2-1; CDR3aa: CASSPSLAGGLYNEQFF; CDR3nt: TGTGCCAGCAGCCCCTCACTAGCGGGGGGGCTTTACAATGAGCAGTTCTTC
d_gene: -; v_gene: TRBV6-1; abundance: -; j_gene: TRBJ1-1; CDR3aa: CASSDLKNTEAFF; CDR3nt: TGTGCCAGCAGTGACCTTAAAAACACTGAAGCTTTCTTT
d_gene: TRBD2; v_gene: TRBV7-6; abundance: -; j_gene: TRBJ2-5; CDR3aa: CASSLTPSGVREETQYF; CDR3nt: TGTGCCAGCAGCTTAACCCCAAGCGGGGTCAGAGAAGAGACCCAGTACTTC
d_gene: -; v_gene: TRBV9; abundance: -; j_gene: TRBJ2-7; CDR3aa: CASSRGGYEQYF; CDR3nt: TGTGCCAGCAGCCGAGGAGGCTACGAGCAGTACTTC
d_gene: TRBD1; v_gene: TRBV5-4; abundance: few; j_gene: TRBJ1-1; CDR3aa: CASSLGPQGAGTEAFF; CDR3nt: TGTGCCAGCAGCTTGGGACCGCAGGGGGCAGGAACTGAAGCTTTCTTT
d_gene: TRBD2; v_gene: TRBV4-3; abundance: once; j_gene: TRBJ2-7; CDR3aa: CASSQASMSGGSYEQYF; CDR3nt: TGCGCCAGCAGCCAAGCTTCAATGTCGGGGGGCTCCTACGAGCAGTACTTC
d_gene: -; v_gene: TRBV4-1; abundance: -; j_gene: TRBJ1-1; CDR3aa: CASSQDSGSGTEAFF; CDR3nt: TGCGCCAGCAGCCAAGACAGCGGTTCCGGGACTGAAGCTTTCTTT
d_gene: TRBD1; v_gene: TRBV19; abundance: -; j_gene: TRBJ1-5; CDR3aa: CASTPMTGFQPQHF; CDR3nt: TGTGCCAGTACCCCAATGACAGGGTTTCAGCCCCAGCATTTT
d_gene: TRBD1; v_gene: TRBV7-7; abundance: -; j_gene: TRBJ2-1; CDR3aa: CASSLDRGSSNEQFF; CDR3nt: TGTGCTAGCAGCTTAGACAGGGGGTCAAGCAATGAGCAGTTCTTC
d_gene: TRBD1; v_gene: TRBV2; abundance: -; j_gene: TRBJ2-7; CDR3aa: CASSNRDRDEQYF; CDR3nt: TGTGCCAGCAGTAACCGGGACAGAGACGAGCAGTACTTC
d_gene: -; v_gene: TRBV27; abundance: -; j_gene: TRBJ1-2; CDR3aa: CASSQRQPNYGYTF; CDR3nt: TGTGCCAGCAGTCAGAGACAGCCTAACTATGGCTACACCTTC
d_gene: -; v_gene: TRBV7-8; abundance: -; j_gene: TRBJ2-3; CDR3aa: CASSLDFSSTDTQYF; CDR3nt: TGTGCCAGCAGCTTAGATTTTAGCAGCACAGATACGCAGTATTTT
d_gene: TRBD1; v_gene: TRBV5-6; abundance: -; j_gene: TRBJ1-1; CDR3aa: CASRPGSAGGTEAFF; CDR3nt: TGTGCCAGCAGGCCAGGGTCCGCAGGGGGCACTGAAGCTTTCTTT